This entry features one T cell receptor beta chain sequence. Its antigen remains unidentified. TCRdb's copy holds only in-frame clones and misses some; the assay was immunoSEQ multiplex PCR. The sample includes approximately 340,000 clones, about 74% of them seen just once. Negatively enriched CD4+ T cells were divided by CD45RA into naive and memory. The data are from a study of shared clonotypes between healthy human individuals. Whole-study results and caveats: Clonotypes that were shared across a handful of donors made up roughly 5% of naive CD4 clonotypes. Tissue TCR repertoires likely differ from these blood-only repertoires. Read depth was anticipated to influence clonotype sharing among donors.

The germline V gene encodes CDR1 KGHSH and CDR2 LQKENI. V lost 2 bases, J lost 3 bases, and 8 bases lay in between. CDR3 length: 14 amino acids. What was sequenced was memory CD4+ T cells sorted from blood. The subset: CD45RA-negative fraction. The chain carries TRBV18 and TRBJ1-5; no clear D. The receptor was isolated from a man younger than 45 in good health. The CDR3 DNA reads TGTGCCAGCTCACCAGCCCCGAACAATCAGCCCCAGCATTTT. Translation gives CASSPAPNNQPQHF.